This is a list of T cell receptor beta chains from one sample in a study of cytomegalovirus exposure and HLA in healthy donors. Repertoires were generated with immunoSEQ multiplex PCR, while TCRdb's copy carries only in-frame clones and drops some. The profile shows 150,000 or so clones, about 75% of them singletons. The sample taken for sequencing was PBMCs. The receptors were gathered from a man aged 50-59 years in good health and CMV-seropositive. Both conserved end residues are trimmed from each CDR3. A D gene is named only where the DNA matches it firmly. A clone size is listed for some rows: how often the clone was seen (once, few, many), or a class if it is expanded.

cdr3_aa	d_call	v_call	j_call	clone_size
ASSLTPGQLMNTEAF	NA	TRBV5-1	TRBJ1-1	NA
ASLGRADYGYT	NA	TRBV6-5	TRBJ1-2	few
ASSLGNRVGVGEAF	NA	TRBV7-6	TRBJ1-1	once
ASSPRSGDYGYT	NA	TRBV18	TRBJ1-2	NA
ATFQGGRTEAF	TRBD1	TRBV2	TRBJ1-1	few
ASQLEGRGYGYT	NA	TRBV19	TRBJ1-2	once
ASSLRQPNTEAF	NA	TRBV5-4	TRBJ1-1	NA
ASSQSRRGRGPGNTIY	NA	TRBV23-1	TRBJ1-3	NA
ASSAGTGTGGTEAF	TRBD1	TRBV7-9	TRBJ1-1	NA
ASSLDRYNEQF	NA	TRBV28	TRBJ2-1	few
ASSLRLAGAYNEQF	TRBD2	TRBV9	TRBJ2-1	NA
ASSPLGGWTEAF	NA	TRBV6-6	TRBJ1-1	NA
ASSESQGYGYT	NA	TRBV14	TRBJ1-2	NA
ASSYQRGPTYEQY	TRBD2	TRBV7-8	TRBJ2-7	NA
ASSPEIWTAYSNQPQH	NA	TRBV5-5	TRBJ1-5	NA
ASSQVLTSLTLEQF	TRBD2	TRBV4-2	TRBJ2-1	NA
ASSIWTENYGYT	NA	TRBV5-6	TRBJ1-2	NA
ASSIDWTGEQETQY	TRBD1	TRBV19	TRBJ2-5	NA
ASSLTQGSGELF	NA	TRBV28	TRBJ2-2	NA
ASRRGEKLF	NA	TRBV6-5	TRBJ1-4	few
ASSSQRRMSNQPQH	NA	TRBV19	TRBJ1-5	NA
ASSSGGGETQY	NA	TRBV5-4	TRBJ2-5	few
ASSLVLGRDEAF	NA	TRBV5-1	TRBJ1-1	NA
ASSYGETNSPLH	NA	TRBV6-6	TRBJ1-6	NA
ASTRQGGFYNYGYT	TRBD1	TRBV7-9	TRBJ1-2	NA
ASRDLDYTGELF	NA	TRBV19	TRBJ2-2	NA
ASSPGTGGFYEQY	TRBD1	TRBV5-8	TRBJ2-7	NA
ASSFFDRNSGNTIY	NA	TRBV5-6	TRBJ1-3	NA
ASSPAGTVGYEQY	TRBD1	TRBV18	TRBJ2-7	NA
ASSLDRWGEPSTDTQY	NA	TRBV11-2	TRBJ2-3	NA
ASSDAGSNTEAF	NA	TRBV19	TRBJ1-1	NA
ASTSRGGAGPFRMNTEAF	NA	TRBV28	TRBJ1-1	NA
ASKRDRGLSEQF	TRBD1	TRBV2	TRBJ2-1	NA
ASSLRGQGAGGNQPQH	TRBD1	TRBV5-5	TRBJ1-5	NA
ASSLGQGSTNEKLF	NA	TRBV5-8	TRBJ1-4	few
AWSPRRIANIQY	NA	TRBV30	TRBJ2-4	NA
ASSGFQRGSYNEQF	TRBD2	TRBV10-1	TRBJ2-1	NA
ASSTGQGLNTEAF	TRBD1	TRBV6-6	TRBJ1-1	NA
ASTLRGTGGETQY	TRBD1	TRBV28	TRBJ2-5	NA
ASSVVGASGVLPRGGTDTQY	TRBD2	TRBV9	TRBJ2-3	NA
ASRGQENQPQH	TRBD1	TRBV2	TRBJ1-5	once
ASSSLGQRSYGYT	NA	TRBV11-2	TRBJ1-2	few
ASSIWAGYTDTQY	NA	TRBV19	TRBJ2-3	once
ASSTTAGSDGYT	NA	TRBV5-1	TRBJ1-2	NA
ASSQALQGDYEQY	TRBD1	TRBV4-3	TRBJ2-7	NA
ATAGLAGGPFTDTQY	TRBD2	TRBV28	TRBJ2-3	NA
ASSFKTGTGPDQPQH	TRBD1	TRBV18	TRBJ1-5	NA
ASQREAGDWTEAF	NA	TRBV19	TRBJ1-1	NA
ASSTGQGEYGYT	TRBD1	TRBV7-2	TRBJ1-2	NA
ASSLGVSGGDGELF	TRBD2	TRBV7-2	TRBJ2-2	NA
ASSLDGGTGMY	TRBD1	TRBV7-9	TRBJ2-5	few
ASSLARGQDTQY	TRBD1	TRBV11-2	TRBJ2-3	once
ASRVGAENTEAF	NA	TRBV5-1	TRBJ1-1	NA